This paragraph reports one TCR beta chain. The antigen remains unidentified. Measured with immunoSEQ multiplex PCR; TCRdb has only the in-frame clones, and not every one. The profile covers some 160,000 clones, with 93% appearing a single time and roughly 0.9% taken by the ten largest. These data belong to a study of T cell responses to AZD1222 COVID-19 vaccine. Study background: Second-dose groups at about 4 or about 12 weeks were pooled.

Whole-study results and caveats: Baseline seropositives among AZD1222 recipients totaled only six or seven. Females made up more of the donors, who were largely white British, and clonal diversity may have come out too low. Spike-specific TCR depth and breadth grew after two AZD1222 doses.

V was clipped by 2 bases and J by 2 bases, with 9 bases between them. CDR1 and CDR2 (germline): GTSNPN, SVGIG (reference sequence). The CDR3 consists of 13 residues. The sample here was peripheral blood, taken on day 0 of AZD1222 vaccination. The chain couples TRBV30 to TRBJ1-1, with D uncertain. This receptor was identified in an adult in good health. The CDR3, as DNA: TGTGCCTGGAGTCCCCAGTTAAACACTGAAGCTTTCTTT. This encodes CAWSPQLNTEAFF.